This T cell receptor beta chain was obtained from a study of OX40 agonist ivuxolimab in advanced cancers. Some clones are missing from TCRdb's copy, which holds only in-frame ones; the method was immunoSEQ multiplex PCR. The data contain roughly 67,000 clones, approximately 86% of them singletons. Blood specimens came from baseline, cycle 4 day 1, and cycle 7 day 1. Study outcomes and limitations: Both blood CD4+ and CD8+ T cells showed clonal growth by week 6 at 0.1 to 3.0 mg/kg. There were, on average, more expanded clones in CD8+ T cells than in CD4+.

This CDR3 region has 15 residues. The germline V and J ends were trimmed by 5 bases and 0 bases, with 11 bases remaining between them. Germline V gene data show CDR1 as SGHDT and CDR2 as YYEEEE. In regard to this clone: Its antigen is unknown.

Sequencing was performed on CD4+ or CD8+ T cells sorted from blood, taken in a trial of the OX40 agonist ivuxolimab. The TCR was taken from an adult with an advanced solid tumor such as melanoma, head and neck, liver or kidney cancer. This chain uses TRBV5-6 with TRBJ1-4, with D unclear. CDR3 nucleotide sequence: TGTGCCAGCAGTCTCGGACGGACAACTAATGAAAAACTGTTTTTT. Its translation is CASSLGRTTNEKLFF. Full variable domain (rest looked up from reference TRBV5-6 and TRBJ1-4): DAGVTQSPTHLIKTRGQQVTLRCSPKSGHDTVSWYQQALGQGPQFIFQYYEEEERQRGNFPDRFSGHQFPNYSSELNVNALLLGDSALYLCASSLGRTTNEKLFFGSGTQLSVL.